This T cell receptor (beta chain) was retrieved from a study of shared clonotypes between healthy human individuals. A remark on this clone: The identical CDR3 is also encoded by other nucleotide sequences in the sample.

This CDR3 has 16 residues. Germline CDR1 reads SGHRS; CDR2 reads YFSETQ. V lost 4 bases, J lost 2 bases, and 4 bases stayed unmatched. Assay: immunoSEQ multiplex PCR; the TCRdb copy retains only in-frame clones and omits some. The sample shows a few million clones, 90% to 97% of them seen only once. Specimen: naive CD4+ T cells sorted from blood. The subset here: CD45RA+ positively selected. V gene TRBV5-1 combines with J gene TRBJ2-7, with 15 nucleotides matching TRBD2. This TCR was recovered from a man younger than 35 in good health. CDR3 DNA sequence: TGCGCCAGCAGCAATGGACTAGCGGGAGGGACCTACGAGCAGTACTTC. Residues: CASSNGLAGGTYEQYF.